The 29 T cell receptor beta chains given below trace back to one sample, sequenced in a study of post-analysis software for immune sequencing data. These receptors have no identified antigens. Presence of unique molecular identifiers characterized the TCR beta cDNA libraries. TCRdb re-called the PCR reads through MiXCR, storing one row per CDR3 protein. The sample consists of under 900,000 distinct CDR3 sequences, about 57% of them appearing once. Study results and limitations: Elevated frequency relative to controls characterized about 5 TRBV segments in patients, TRBV5-6, TRBV5-1 and TRBV20-1 among them.

Sample: blood. The receptors originated from a girl between 10 and 17 years old with multiple sclerosis.

In this sample, this clonotype turned up a few times. This chain joins TRBV19 and TRBJ2-7; the match to TRBD1 covers 8 bases. This CDR3 is built from 13 residues. J lost 3 bases, V lost 6 bases, and 4 bases had no gene match. Germline values: CDR1 LNHDA, CDR2 SQIVND (reference sequence). This CDR3 is CASSRTGHYEQYF. DNA for the CDR3: TGTGCCAGTAGCCGGACAGGGCACTACGAGCAGTACTTC.

This chain uses TRBV30 with TRBJ1-2; a possible D gene is TRBD1 (5 bases). The CDR3 is made up of 13 amino acids. CDR1 is GTSNPN and CDR2 is SVGIG in the germline V gene (reference sequence). Deletions cut 3 bases from V and 4 bases from J, with 12 bases between. The CDR3 coding sequence is TGTGCCTGGAGGGTACAGGCCCCCTATGGCTACACCTTC. This sequence encodes CAWRVQAPYGYTF.

The sample holds a few counts of this clonotype. V is TRBV7-6 and J is TRBJ2-3; D uncertain. Deletions cut 3 bases from V and 6 bases from J, with 10 bases between. The CDR3 length is 13 residues. CDR1 is SGHVS, CDR2 FNYEAQ, per germline. The CDR3 DNA reads TGTGCCAGCAGCTTGGTTATCCGTGATACGCAGTATTTT. Translation: CASSLVIRDTQYF. Looking up the rest from reference TRBV7-6 and TRBJ2-3 gives the full variable domain: GAGVSQSPRYKVTKRGQDVALRCDPISGHVSLYWYRQALGQGPEFLTYFNYEAQQDKSGLPNDRFSAERPEGSISTLTIQRTEQRDSAMYRCASSLVIRDTQYFGPGTRLTVL.

The V and J genes are TRBV20-1 and TRBJ2-7; no clear D. CDR3 length equals 14 residues. Germline lookup yields CDR1 DFQATT and CDR2 SNEGSKA (reference sequence). With 0 bases removed from V and 2 bases from J, the gap between germline ends came to 11 bases. CDR3 protein: CSARDYPLTYEQYF. DNA for the CDR3: TGCAGTGCTAGAGATTATCCACTTACCTACGAGCAGTACTTC.

The rearrangement joins TRBV6-5 to TRBJ2-7; maybe TRBD1 (5 bases). This CDR3 is 13 amino acids long. Germline loops: CDR1 MNHEY, CDR2 SVGAGI. Deletions cut 0 bases from V and 6 bases from J, with 9 bases between. Written as DNA, the CDR3 is TGTGCCAGCAGTTACTCGAAGGGGTTCGAGCAGTACTTC. This gives the protein CASSYSKGFEQYF.

V is TRBV20-1 and J is TRBJ2-1; no reliable D call. CDR1 is DFQATT and CDR2 is SNEGSKA in the germline V gene (reference sequence). Deletions cut 3 bases from V and 8 bases from J, with 17 bases between. This CDR3 is built from 14 residues. Here the CDR3 DNA reads TGCAGTGCTAGGGACGGTGCCTACGACTATGAGCAGTTCTTC. Translating gives CSARDGAYDYEQFF.

V and J are TRBV29-1 and TRBJ1-1; D remains ambiguous. CDR1 SQVTM and CDR2 ANQGSEA come from the germline V gene. CDR3 size: 13 residues. The germline V and J ends were trimmed by 1 base and 4 bases, with 10 bases remaining between them. The CDR3 sequence: CSVEAKFGTEAFF. The CDR3 coding sequence is TGCAGCGTTGAAGCCAAATTCGGCACTGAAGCTTTCTTT.

Only one count was recorded for this clonotype. The DNA of the CDR3 is TGTGCCAGCAGTTTAGTCCAGGACGCGCGCGGTGAGCAGTTCTTC. This codes for CASSLVQDARGEQFF. This sequence joins TRBV12-3 or TRBV12-4 and TRBJ2-1; D not resolved. Trimming shortened V by 1 base and J by 9 bases, and 16 bases separated the two germline ends. This CDR3 spans 15 amino acids.

The V gene is TRBV7-2, the J gene TRBJ2-7, with 14 bases lining up with TRBD2. Unmatched junction bases numbered 12, after V lost 7 bases and J lost 1 base. The CDR3 contains 18 residues. CDR1 is SGHTA and CDR2 is FQGNSA in the germline V gene. The CDR3 region has the DNA TGTGCCAGCAATAACCGACTAGCGGGGGGGCCGGGATCCTACGAGCAGTACTTC. Its translation: CASNNRLAGGPGSYEQYF.

In DNA form, the CDR3 reads TGCAGCGCCGCGGGACAAGCGGACTATGGCTACACCTTC. It encodes CSAAGQADYGYTF. The chain couples TRBV29-1 to TRBJ1-2, with a possible D match to TRBD1 (6 bases). V was trimmed by 7 bases and J by 3 bases, leaving 15 bases between them. Germline loops: CDR1 SQVTM, CDR2 ANQGSEA. The CDR3 extends over 13 amino acids.

The gene calls are TRBV7-9 and TRBJ1-1, with D possibly being TRBD1 (5 bases). Trimming pared 7 bases from V and 4 bases from J, leaving 16 bases between. The CDR3 extends over 14 amino acids. Germline CDR1 SEHNR, CDR2 FQNEAQ (reference sequence). The CDR3 protein is CASTLLGGTTEAFF. The CDR3 nucleotides read TGTGCCAGCACCCTTCTCGGGGGGACCACTGAAGCTTTCTTT. Supplemented by reference TRBV7-9 and TRBJ1-1, the full variable domain reads DTGVSQNPRHKITKRGQNVTFRCDPISEHNRLYWYRQTLGQGPEFLTYFQNEAQLEKSRLLSDRFSAERPKGSFSTLEIQRTEQGDSAMYLCASTLLGGTTEAFFGQGTRLTVV.

The rearrangement uses TRBV4-1 and TRBJ2-5; D is perhaps TRBD1 (5 bases). CDR1 MGHRA and CDR2 YSYEKL come from the germline V gene. CDR3 length: 16 amino acids. V was cut by 0 bases and J by 1 base, with 12 bases left in between. The CDR3 reads CASSQDRDWGQETQYF. DNA of the CDR3: TGCGCCAGCAGCCAAGACAGGGATTGGGGCCAAGAGACCCAGTACTTC.

This clonotype was recorded a few times. This chain connects TRBV10-3 to TRBJ1-2, with 11 bases matching TRBD1. There are 15 residues in the CDR3. The germline CDR1 and CDR2 sequences are ENHRY and SYGVKD. Trimming at V came to 6 bases and at J to 6 bases, leaving 9 bases not matched to a gene. This CDR3 reads CAIRGQGAGPHGYTF. The CDR3 DNA reads as TGTGCCATCAGAGGACAGGGGGCGGGTCCCCATGGCTACACCTTC.

CDR3 region: CASSQPPGEQFF. In nucleotides, the CDR3 is TGTGCCAGCAGCCAACCCCCGGGTGAGCAGTTCTTC. The chain links TRBV3-1 to TRBJ2-1; D is ambiguous. This CDR3 region has 12 residues. V was cut by 2 bases and J by 9 bases, with 8 bases left in between. The germline CDR1 and CDR2 sequences are LGHDT and YNNKEL (reference sequence).

This clonotype was recorded a few times. The chain combines TRBV12-3 or TRBV12-4 with TRBJ2-3, with TRBD2 matching over 9 bases. This CDR3 has 14 residues. V was clipped by 7 bases and J by 1 base; unmatched bases: 3. The CDR3 DNA reads as TGTGCCAGCATCCCTAGCGGGGGCACAGATACGCAGTATTTT. Amino acids: CASIPSGGTDTQYF.

The chain recombines TRBV6-1 with TRBJ2-1; 8 positions agree with TRBD2. CDR1 and CDR2 (germline): MNHNS, SASEGT. The CDR3 totals 16 residues. V gave up 3 bases and J gave up 7 bases; unmatched junction bases: 11. This chain's CDR3 is CASSETSAGAGNEQFF. CDR3 DNA sequence: TGTGCCAGCAGTGAGACATCAGCGGGAGCGGGGAATGAGCAGTTCTTC.

The V gene is TRBV7-9, the J gene TRBJ2-3; tentative D call: TRBD1 (5 bases). This CDR3 has 14 residues. V shed 5 bases and J shed 7 bases, with 16 bases lying between them. The V gene's germline CDR1 is SEHNR and CDR2 FQNEAQ (reference sequence). CDR3 DNA: TGTGCCAGCAGCCAGGGAACGCCGACCAATACGCAGTATTTT. Amino acids: CASSQGTPTNTQYF.

The V call is TRBV20-1, the J call TRBJ2-7; TRBD1 matches 8 bases. Germline V gene sequence: CDR1 DFQATT, CDR2 SNEGSKA (reference sequence). CDR3 length equals 13 residues. This chain's CDR3 is CSATDRAPYEQYF. CDR3 bases: TGCAGCGCCACGGACAGGGCTCCCTACGAGCAGTACTTC.

About this clonotype itself: One end of the junction fails to match germline, which may point to a read error. This chain joins TRBV29-1 and TRBJ2-1, with D perhaps TRBD1 (5 bases). Germline lookup yields CDR1 SQVTM and CDR2 ANQGSEA. The CDR3 extends over 13 amino acids. The CDR3 DNA follows: TGCATCGTTGATGACAGTTTCTACAATGAGCAGTTCTTC. This sequence encodes CIVDDSFYNEQFF.

The chain links TRBV20-1 to TRBJ2-3; TRBD2 matches 12 bases. Germline V lookup: CDR1 DFQATT, CDR2 SNEGSKA (reference sequence). With V trimmed by 8 bases and J by 5 bases, 8 bases remained unmatched. The length of the CDR3 is 14 residues. In nucleotides, the CDR3 is TGCAGTTCTAAACTAGCGGGGGGCAGAGATACGCAGTATTTT. Its translation: CSSKLAGGRDTQYF.

The V call is TRBV20-1, the J call TRBJ2-7; tentatively, D is TRBD1 (6 bases). Germline assignment: CDR1 DFQATT and CDR2 SNEGSKA (reference sequence). V was shortened by 4 bases and J by 4 bases, with 17 bases between the two germline ends. The CDR3 extends over 14 amino acids. The CDR3 reads CSAKPGQERYEQYF. CDR3 in DNA: TGCAGTGCTAAACCGGGACAAGAAAGATACGAGCAGTACTTC.

The chain couples TRBV7-9 to TRBJ2-7, with a possible D match to TRBD1 (6 bases). The J call could be wrong; TRBJ2-1 is a better fit for the DNA end. In germline, CDR1 is SEHNR, CDR2 FQNEAQ (reference sequence). The CDR3 is 19 amino acids. The CDR3 DNA is TGTGCCAGCAGCTTAGCCCGCATACAGGGTCCGGCTAGGGCGGATGAGCAGTTCTTC. Translating it yields CASSLARIQGPARADEQFF.

This chain uses TRBV20-1 with TRBJ2-5; 7 bases agree with TRBD2. Trimming took 0 bases from V and 4 from J; bases not matched to a gene: 5. The germline gives CDR1 DFQATT, CDR2 SNEGSKA (reference sequence). This CDR3 region has 14 residues. CDR3 sequence reads: CSARDSLARETQYF. The CDR3 DNA reads TGCAGTGCTAGAGACTCACTAGCGCGAGAGACCCAGTACTTC.

This clonotype was seen just once. V usage is TRBV12-3 or TRBV12-4 and J usage is TRBJ1-5; D call uncertain. With 3 bases removed from V and 0 bases from J, the gap between germline ends came to 12 bases. The CDR3 has 16 residues. The CDR3 nucleotides read TGTGCCAGCAGTTTCGAGTCAGGTCTTAGCAATCAGCCCCAGCATTTT. Protein: CASSFESGLSNQPQHF.

DNA of the CDR3: TGTGCCACCAGCAGATTCTCCGGGACTAGAGTCCCAGATACGCAGTATTTT. Protein: CATSRFSGTRVPDTQYF. The rearrangement uses TRBV15 and TRBJ2-3, with 8 positions matching TRBD2. This CDR3 has 17 residues. V shed 2 bases, J shed 4 bases, and the junction held 11 bases outside the gene matches. Germline CDR1 reads LNHNV; CDR2 reads YYDKDF (reference sequence).

V and J are TRBV29-1 and TRBJ2-7; D is perhaps TRBD2 (6 bases). The germline V gene has CDR1 SQVTM and CDR2 ANQGSEA. This CDR3 region has 12 residues. Trimming stripped 1 base from V and 6 bases from J, with 10 bases between. As DNA, the CDR3 is TGCAGCGTTGAAGCTAGGGGAGGCGAGCAGTACTTC. Translating gives CSVEARGGEQYF.

The genes are TRBV20-1 and TRBJ2-1, with 7 positions matching TRBD2. Looked up from germline, CDR1 is DFQATT and CDR2 is SNEGSKA (reference sequence). J gave up 1 base and V 1 base, and 7 bases lay outside the gene matches. The CDR3 length is 16 residues. The CDR3 here is CSARVGSSGSYNEQFF. In DNA form, the CDR3 reads TGCAGTGCTAGAGTTGGGTCTAGCGGTTCCTACAATGAGCAGTTCTTC.

The rearrangement uses TRBV3-1 and TRBJ2-2; D call uncertain. V lost 1 base, J lost 4 bases, and 4 bases lay in between. The CDR3 is made up of 13 amino acids. The V gene's germline CDR1 is LGHDT and CDR2 YNNKEL (reference sequence). CDR3 loop: CASSQGFTGELFF. The CDR3 DNA is TGTGCCAGCAGCCAAGGGTTCACCGGGGAGCTGTTTTTT.

The CDR3: CASSLALAGPPYEQYF. In nucleotides, the CDR3 is TGTGCCAGCAGCTTAGCGCTAGCGGGTCCCCCGTACGAGCAGTACTTC. The chain uses TRBV7-8 and TRBJ2-5; the match to TRBD2 covers 8 bases. The J call is doubtful: the DNA matches TRBJ2-7 better. Per the germline V gene, CDR1 is SGHVS and CDR2 is FQNEAQ. The CDR3 extends over 16 amino acids.